The T cell receptor beta chain under discussion was sequenced for a study of blood T cell repertoires in COVID-19. In the study overall: Whether acute or convalescent, the COVID-19 samples came from the United States, Italy and Spain. The analysed material was cDNA or gDNA that came from T cells, B-cell-depleted T cells, or PBMCs.

Methods used by the authors: Amplified reference gene primers provided the basis for estimating nucleated cell counts. Only in-frame clones appear in the TCRdb table, and some are missing; sequencing was by immunoSEQ multiplex PCR. V, J and clone size derive from that table, while D and trimming were established from the DNA sequence. The data hold 130,000 to 150,000 clones, with 88% observed a single time. The CDR3 loop spans 17 amino acids. J gave up 0 bases and V 4 bases, and 12 bases lay outside the gene matches. Germline CDR1 is SGHRS and CDR2 is YFSETQ. The sample taken for sequencing was peripheral blood. The rearrangement links TRBV5-1 to TRBJ1-1, with 7 bases lining up with TRBD1. This TCR derives from a human donor in a cohort sampled during active COVID-19. CDR3 sequence reads: CASSQQGWGPVNTEAFF. The CDR3, as DNA: TGCGCCAGCAGCCAACAGGGGTGGGGGCCCGTGAACACTGAAGCTTTCTTT.